Given below is one T cell receptor (beta chain) in context. Profiling relied on immunoSEQ multiplex PCR, and the TCRdb table lists in-frame clones only, not all of them. The data hold roughly 710,000 clones, with approximately 85% observed a single time. This sample was included in a study of shared T cell receptors in the human thymus. J was trimmed by 4 bases and V by 4 bases; bases with no gene match: 15. In germline, CDR1 is SGHTA, CDR2 FQGNSA. The CDR3 is 17 residues long. This sample was shared with a second study, whose subject was human thymus T cells. That investigation notes: Infants served as donors; they were healthy and Finnish and were having corrective surgery for congenital heart defects.

The chain recombines TRBV7-2 with TRBJ2-5, with 7 bases aligning to TRBD2. This clonotype originated in a girl under three years old with a congenital heart defect. The specimen sequenced was thymocytes. The CDR3 region is CASSSYGLPGGRETQYF. In DNA form, the CDR3 reads TGTGCCAGCAGCTCATATGGTCTGCCGGGGGGACGAGAGACCCAGTACTTC.